The clone carrying this T cell receptor (beta chain) was seen a few times. This entry belongs to a study of blood T cell repertoires in COVID-19. Overall study: Sources were T cells, B-cell-depleted T cells, or PBMCs; the material itself was cDNA or gDNA.

V shed 4 bases and J 1 base; nucleotides not matched to a gene: 11. This CDR3 contains 17 residues. Germline lookup yields CDR1 SGHRS and CDR2 YFSETQ. Per the original methods: For nucleated cells, counts were estimated from reference gene primer amplification. Generated by immunoSEQ multiplex PCR, the TCRdb table keeps only in-frame clones and is missing some. V, J and clone size were drawn from that table, and D and trimming were deduced from the DNA. This sample carries roughly 300,000 clones, 85% to 90% of them seen once, and the ten largest clones take about 4%. The cohort comprised adults aged about 18 to 90 years residing in 20 to 30 US areas. The recovered donors of Cohort 3 showed two negative PCRs, clearance, or symptom resolution.

The sequence was obtained from a man aged 25-40 years who had recovered from COVID-19. The sample consisted of PBMCs or T cells enriched from blood (not recorded which). This chain connects TRBV5-1 to TRBJ1-3; 7 bases align to TRBD1. CDR3 nucleotides: TGCGCCAGCAGCCCGATGACAGGGCTAGATTCTGGAAACACCATATATTTT. Amino acid sequence: CASSPMTGLDSGNTIYF.